This T cell receptor (beta chain) was identified in a study of CD8+ T cells in alopecia areata. Broader study findings: Patients showed less clear TCR sequence sharing than mice, possibly partly because of HLA diversity. On tofacitinib, scalp and blood still held many of the expanded lesional clones.

cDNA reverse transcribed from extracted RNA served as the sequencing template. Some clones are missing from TCRdb's copy, which holds only in-frame ones; the method was immunoSEQ multiplex PCR. In the table there are over 100,000 clones, around 53% of which are singletons. The germline gives CDR1 MNHEY, CDR2 SMNVEV (reference sequence). The CDR3 runs 20 residues. The ends were cut back, 3 bases at V and 5 bases at J, with 29 bases in the middle. As for treatment: oral pan-JAK inhibitor, 5-10 mg twice daily. This clone was counted a few times. Antigen specificity is unknown. The source of this sequence is a human donor with alopecia areata. J is TRBJ2-1 and V is TRBV27; D remains ambiguous. The material sequenced was CD8+ T cells sorted from blood, taken at week 24, from a patient treated with tofacitinib. CDR3 amino acids: CASSFPIRVKGPSGDNEQFF. CDR3 coding DNA: TGTGCCAGCAGTTTTCCAATTCGGGTCAAGGGCCCCTCAGGCGACAATGAGCAGTTCTTC.